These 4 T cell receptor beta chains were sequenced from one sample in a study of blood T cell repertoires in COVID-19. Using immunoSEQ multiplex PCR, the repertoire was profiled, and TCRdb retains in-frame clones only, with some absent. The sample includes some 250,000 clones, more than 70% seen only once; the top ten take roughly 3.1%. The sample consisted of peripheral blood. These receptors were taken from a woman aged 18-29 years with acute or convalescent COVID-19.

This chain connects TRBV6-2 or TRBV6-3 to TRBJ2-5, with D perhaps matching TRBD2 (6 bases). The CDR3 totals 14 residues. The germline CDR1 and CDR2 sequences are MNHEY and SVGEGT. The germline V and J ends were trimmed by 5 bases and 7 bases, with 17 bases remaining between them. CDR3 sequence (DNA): TGTGCCAGCAGTGACCCCGGACCGGGGGTGACCCAGTACTTC. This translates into CASSDPGPGVTQYF.

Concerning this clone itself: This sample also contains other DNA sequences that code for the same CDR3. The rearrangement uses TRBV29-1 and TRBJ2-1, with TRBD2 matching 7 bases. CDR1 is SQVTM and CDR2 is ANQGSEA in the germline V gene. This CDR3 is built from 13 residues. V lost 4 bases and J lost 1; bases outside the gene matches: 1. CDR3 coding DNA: TGCAGCGTTGGCGGGAGTTCCTACAATGAGCAGTTCTTC. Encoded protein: CSVGGSSYNEQFF.

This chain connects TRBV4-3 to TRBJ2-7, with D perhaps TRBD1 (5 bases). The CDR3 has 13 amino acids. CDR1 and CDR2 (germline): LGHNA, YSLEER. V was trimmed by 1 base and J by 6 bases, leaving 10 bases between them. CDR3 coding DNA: TGCGCCAGCAGCCAAGTGCAGGGTACCGAGCAGTACTTC. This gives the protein CASSQVQGTEQYF.

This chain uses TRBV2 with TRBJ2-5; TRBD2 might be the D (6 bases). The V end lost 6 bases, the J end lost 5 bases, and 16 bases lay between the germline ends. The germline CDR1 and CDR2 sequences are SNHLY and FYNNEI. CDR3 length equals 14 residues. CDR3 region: CASSARLVSETQYF. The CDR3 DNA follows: TGTGCCAGCAGCGCAAGACTAGTATCGGAGACCCAGTACTTC.